This entry is about one T cell receptor (beta chain). Its antigen specificity is not known. No base-level quality is on record; no much larger clone is a single base apart. For the CD8 naive samples, CD45RO-negative cells were positively selected for CCR7, yielding a CD45RA+CCR7+ population from which TemRA cells were excluded. The donors were healthy, HIV-negative adults who had no recently reported acute infections or vaccinations. Only Caucasian adults living in Nashville, Tennessee, USA were represented among the donors. Blood was obtained by leukapheresis, after which PBMCs were separated by Ficoll-Histopaque density gradient centrifugation and cryopreserved in liquid nitrogen vapor phase. Analytical flow cytometry was used to check the purity and quantity of each magnetically sorted T cell population. Genomic DNA was isolated from each sorted fraction and quantified by UV absorbance on a Nanodrop 2000c.

Using the deep immunoSEQ assay, TCR CDR3 regions were amplified from genomic DNA by multiplex PCR. Extracted genomic DNA from each cell subset was spread evenly across all wells of several immunoSEQ 96-well plates, with each plate serving as a replicate. Each replicate PCR for sorted subsets received about 0.2 ug genomic DNA, equal to 28,000 or so T cell genomes. Purified libraries were quantified with a Qubit 3.0 fluorometer, sized on a Bioanalyzer 2100, and re-quantified with the KAPA Library Quantification kit. Every immunoSEQ 96-well plate was sequenced on a dedicated single-read 150-cycle Illumina NextSeq 550 flow cell. The authors' analysis ran thus. Because only junctional sequences without quality scores were contained in the immunoSEQ output, filtering matching that applied to full-length reads could not be performed. Sequences were annotated with PyIR, a Python wrapper for IgBLAST v1.9, using IMGT germline references to assign V/J genes and CDR3. Reads with weak V/J assignments (E-value above 1e-6), missing CDR3, stop codons, out-of-frame junctions, or ambiguous translated residues were removed. V3J clonotypes were defined as sequences sharing an identical inferred V gene, J gene, and CDR3 amino acid sequence. To compute the percentage overlap between repertoires, the number of shared unique clonotypes was divided by the size of the smaller repertoire. Three approaches were used to assess repertoire richness: RTK rarefaction, the Chao1 estimator, and Recon v2.1 estimates of unobserved clonotypes. Generation probabilities for all TCRbeta clonotypes obtained by the gDNA method from four donors were computed using OLGA. TCRdb provides this immuneACCESS table in a form limited to in-frame rearrangements. Some clones are lacking; in checked studies, under half of them reflect an unresolved V gene, and why the rest are absent is not known. D and trimming come from the DNA, and the V and J calls and clone size come from that table. This sample comprises fewer than 850,000 clones, about 96% of them detected only once. The ten largest make up 0.2% to 0.25% of the sample.

This sample is drawn from a study of shared clonotypes between healthy human individuals (dated by TCRdb to between 2020 and 2021). Context from the whole study: A few men and a couple of women, aged 18 to 49 years, made up the cohort. Leukapheresis yielded between about 0.94 and 9.5 billion PBMCs per donor. The study deeply sequenced blood TCR repertoires of about five healthy adults to estimate repertoire size and the extent of clonotype sharing between individuals. Libraries were prepared and TCR repertoires were sequenced by different laboratories using diverse techniques, in order to increase sequencing depth and limit assay-specific biases. Per donor, three plates each were used for CD4 naive and CD4 memory, two for CD8 naive, and one for CD8 memory. What the research found in general, with its limitations: Compared with non-shared clonotypes, the clonotypes found in all four sorted-subset donors had higher generation probabilities. Sharing across four donors was observed for about 4.8% of naive CD4, over 3% of naive CD8, roughly 2.4% of memory CD4, and 0.4% of memory CD8 clonotypes. Even with the large sequencing depth, rarefaction of the sorted-subset datasets indicated that sequencing was incomplete. Because the study included a small number of donors, the genetic and exposure-history diversity represented was limited. Based on pairwise subsampling, the degree of clonotype sharing among donors was expected to be affected by sequencing depth. Sampling was restricted to blood, and TCR repertoires in tissues likely differ from the TCR repertoires found in blood. Estimated clonotype richness was generally larger for naive than for memory subsets.

Trimming costs V 6 bases and J 12 bases, and their ends lie 17 bases apart. The CDR3 numbers 12 residues from cysteine through phenylalanine. Left in the record is the CDR3 DNA by itself, 36 bases read in frame from the first base. The germline V gene sets CDR1 to KGHSH and CDR2 to LQKENI. Specimen: naive CD8+ T cells sorted from blood. In the paper's terms, the cell subset or site label means: CD45RA+CCR7+. The rearrangement joined TRBV18 to TRBJ1-1; a weak D assignment points to TRBD1 (6 bases agree). The receptor was isolated from a man in his thirties or forties in good health. For the CDR3, the sequence is CASSTRGVAPFF. Here is the DNA: TGTGCCAGCTCCACAAGGGGGGTGGCTCCTTTCTTT.